Listed below are T cell receptor beta chains from one sample, sequenced in a study of cytomegalovirus exposure and HLA in healthy donors. Repertoires were generated with immunoSEQ multiplex PCR, while TCRdb's copy carries only in-frame clones and drops some. The table shows about 180,000 clones, with almost 85% occurring only once. Sample: PBMCs. The receptors originated from a girl aged 10-17 years in good health and CMV-seropositive. CDR3s include the opening cysteine and the closing phenylalanine or tryptophan. The D gene is left open where the match is weak. Clone size is stated in some rows and not others, as once, few, many or a class when expanded.

TRBJ2-3	TRBV27	few	NA	TGTGCCAGCAGCTTAAGCCGAGGGTCTACCACAGATACGCAGTATTTT	CASSLSRGSTTDTQYF
TRBJ1-4	TRBV7-9	NA	NA	TGTGCCAGCAGCTTAGAGGTCGGGATGCTGTTTTTT	CASSLEVGMLFF
TRBJ1-4	TRBV5-1	NA	NA	TGCGCCAGCAGCTTCGTGGGGGCACGGGTTGAAAAACTGTTTTTT	CASSFVGARVEKLFF
TRBJ2-5	TRBV13	NA	NA	TGTGCCAGCAGCTTAAGGGGGGGAGCGGAGACCCAGTACTTC	CASSLRGGAETQYF
TRBJ2-1	TRBV13	NA	NA	TGTGCCAGCAGCCCCGGTGACAGAGCCTACAATGAGCAGTTCTTC	CASSPGDRAYNEQFF
TRBJ1-6	TRBV7-9	few	TRBD1	TGTGCCAGCAGCTTACCGGGACAGATTAATTCACCCCTCCACTTT	CASSLPGQINSPLHF
TRBJ1-1	TRBV7-8	NA	NA	TGTGCCAGCAGCTTTAGCGTCGGGAAGCCGAACACTGAAGCTTTCTTT	CASSFSVGKPNTEAFF
TRBJ1-4	TRBV7-2	NA	NA	TGTGCCAGCAGCCCGCCCTCAGGGGCTAGGGAAAAACTGTTTTTT	CASSPPSGAREKLFF
TRBJ1-3	TRBV5-1	NA	TRBD1	TGCGCCAGCAGCTTCGGCCGTATGGGCCCACAGGGGTCTGGAAACACCATATATTTT	CASSFGRMGPQGSGNTIYF
TRBJ2-5	TRBV6-6	NA	NA	TGTGCCAGCAGTTACATCGCATCCTCCAGGGGAGAGACCCAGTACTTC	CASSYIASSRGETQYF
TRBJ1-3	TRBV15	NA	NA	TGTGCCACCAAGCAGGTTCTCTCTGGAAACACCATATATTTT	CATKQVLSGNTIYF
TRBJ1-6	TRBV7-9	NA	TRBD1	TGTTCCAGCAGCTTATCCGGGACAGGATCCAATTCACCCCTCCACTTT	CSSSLSGTGSNSPLHF
TRBJ2-7	TRBV5-5	NA	NA	TGTGCCAGCACTAATCGGGGAGACTACGAGCAGTACTTC	CASTNRGDYEQYF
TRBJ1-3	TRBV7-9	NA	TRBD1	TGTGCCAGCAGTTATACAGGGGAATCTGGAAACACCATATATTTT	CASSYTGESGNTIYF
TRBJ2-1	TRBV29-1	NA	TRBD2	TGCAGCGTCCGCGGGGGGAACTCCTACAATGAGCAGTTCTTC	CSVRGGNSYNEQFF
TRBJ2-4	TRBV4-1	NA	NA	TGCGCCAGCAGCCCAAGTGAAAACAGGCCGGGAAACATTCAGTACTTC	CASSPSENRPGNIQYF
TRBJ2-1	TRBV5-1	NA	TRBD1	TGCGCCAGCAGCCTCCACAGGGGTATCGGCACACTGGGGTTCTTC	CASSLHRGIGTLGFF
TRBJ1-1	TRBV14	NA	NA	TGTGCCAGCAGCCAATTCGGGTTGAACACTGAAGCTTTCTTT	CASSQFGLNTEAFF
TRBJ1-1	TRBV9	NA	NA	TGTGCCAGCAGCCCCTCTCAAGGGGCGGACGCTTTCTTT	CASSPSQGADAFF
TRBJ2-5	TRBV2	NA	NA	TGTGCCAGCAGTGACCCGATCAGGGTAACAGAGACCCAGTACTTC	CASSDPIRVTETQYF
TRBJ1-1	TRBV19	NA	NA	TGTGCCAGTAGCTATAGGGGGAACACTGAAGCTTTCTTT	CASSYRGNTEAFF
TRBJ2-5	TRBV10-3	once	TRBD1	TGTGCCACACGGACAGGAGTCATTCAAGAGACCCAGTACTTC	CATRTGVIQETQYF
TRBJ2-7	TRBV27	once	NA	TGTGCCAGCAGTTTAATCAGGGGCGAGCAGTACTTC	CASSLIRGEQYF
TRBJ2-5	TRBV5-1	NA	TRBD1	TGCGCCAGCAGCGGACAGGGTAGTCAAGAGACCCAGTACTTC	CASSGQGSQETQYF
TRBJ1-1	TRBV29-1	NA	NA	TGCAGCGTTGCAAGGGAGGGGAACACTGAAGCTTTCTTT	CSVAREGNTEAFF
TRBJ1-3	TRBV7-2	few	TRBD1	TGTGCCAGCAGCTTAGAGGGGACAGGGGGAGACACCATATATTTT	CASSLEGTGGDTIYF
TRBJ2-7	TRBV18	NA	NA	TGTGCCAGCTCGGGCGGTGACAGCTCCTACGAGCAGTACTTC	CASSGGDSSYEQYF
TRBJ1-3	TRBV7-6	few	NA	TGTGCCAGCAGCTTAGCGGGGACGGGGGGACCTGGAAACACCATATATTTT	CASSLAGTGGPGNTIYF
TRBJ1-2	TRBV4-1	NA	NA	TGCGCCAGCAGCCAAGAGCTGGGGGCGAGCTATGGCTACACCTTC	CASSQELGASYGYTF
TRBJ1-1	TRBV7-8	few	NA	TGTGCCAGCAGACCTACTGACAGAAGCACTGAAGCTTTCTTT	CASRPTDRSTEAFF
TRBJ2-7	TRBV11-2	NA	NA	TGTGCCAGCCGAGGCCCAGGGTGGTGGACCTACGAGCAGTACTTC	CASRGPGWWTYEQYF
TRBJ2-2	TRBV5-1	NA	NA	TGCGCCAGCAGCTTTCAGGGGACGAGGACCGGGGAGCTGTTTTTT	CASSFQGTRTGELFF
TRBJ1-6	TRBV14	NA	TRBD1	TGTGCCAGCAGCCAAGTGACAGGGGTATCACCCCTCCACTTT	CASSQVTGVSPLHF
TRBJ2-5	TRBV7-2	NA	TRBD2	TGTGCCAGCAGCCATCGGGCTAGCGGGGGGAAAGAGACCCAGTACTTC	CASSHRASGGKETQYF
TRBJ1-1	TRBV7-9	once	TRBD1	TGTGCCAGCAGCCATAGGACAGGGTTAATGAACACTGAAGCTTTCTTT	CASSHRTGLMNTEAFF
TRBJ1-2	TRBV7-2	NA	NA	TGTGCCAGCAGCTTAGTGCGGGGAGGTGGCTACACCTTC	CASSLVRGGGYTF
TRBJ1-2	TRBV9	NA	NA	TGTGCCAGCAGCGTAGAAACAGCTAACTATGGCTACACCTTC	CASSVETANYGYTF
TRBJ1-2	TRBV19	NA	TRBD1	TGTGCCAGTAGTATAGAGACAGGGAACTATGGCTACACCTTC	CASSIETGNYGYTF
TRBJ2-7	TRBV2	NA	TRBD1	TGTGCCAGCAGCCTCCGGGGACAGGGTTCCTACGAGCAGTACTTC	CASSLRGQGSYEQYF
TRBJ2-1	TRBV7-2	NA	TRBD1	TGTGCCAGCAGCTCCCCCGGGCTACAGGGGGGCTCCTACAATGAGCAGTTCTTC	CASSSPGLQGGSYNEQFF
TRBJ1-4	TRBV30	NA	NA	TGTGCCTGGAGCCCGGACATAGGGTTGAACGAAAAACTGTTTTTT	CAWSPDIGLNEKLFF
TRBJ1-4	TRBV13	NA	TRBD1	TGTGCCAGCAGCTCAGTGGACAGGGGGAAACCAACTAATGAAAAACTGTTTTTT	CASSSVDRGKPTNEKLFF
TRBJ2-2	TRBV5-1	few	NA	TGCGCCAGCAGCTTAGCGGCGAACACCGGGGAGCTGTTTTTT	CASSLAANTGELFF
TRBJ1-4	TRBV6-1	NA	TRBD1	TGTGCCAGCAATATCGACAGGGGTAATGAAAAACTGTTTTTT	CASNIDRGNEKLFF
TRBJ1-2	TRBV5-5	NA	NA	TGTGCCAGCAGCCATGCCTCGGCTAACTATGGCTACACCTTC	CASSHASANYGYTF
TRBJ2-1	TRBV9	few	TRBD2	TGTGCCAGCAGCTTCAGCGGGGGGGAGCAGTTCTTC	CASSFSGGEQFF
TRBJ1-1	TRBV15	few	TRBD1	TGTGCCACCAGCGGTTTACAGGGGGTGGAAGCTTTCTTT	CATSGLQGVEAFF
TRBJ2-1	TRBV11-2	NA	TRBD2	TGTGCCAGCAGGAACCCGGGACTACGCTACAATGAGCAGTTCTTC	CASRNPGLRYNEQFF
TRBJ1-5	TRBV25-1	NA	NA	TGTGCCAGCAGTGGCAGGGGTCAGCCCCAGCATTTT	CASSGRGQPQHF
TRBJ1-2	TRBV27	NA	NA	TGTGCCAGCAGGGGAGGTGGCGGCTACACCTTC	CASRGGGGYTF
TRBJ1-1	TRBV5-4	NA	NA	TGTGCCAGCAGTTTGCAGCGGTGGGGTGAAGGGACTGAAGCTTTCTTT	CASSLQRWGEGTEAFF
TRBJ2-7	TRBV19	NA	TRBD2	TGTGCCACTCGAAGGCGGGACTATAGCTCCTACGAGCAGTACTTC	CATRRRDYSSYEQYF
TRBJ1-3	TRBV2	NA	TRBD1	TGTGCCAGCAAGGGACAGGGGGTACTCTCTGGAAACACCATATATTTT	CASKGQGVLSGNTIYF
TRBJ2-7	TRBV6-5	once	TRBD1	TGTGCCAGCAGTTACAACAGGGGGTTGTACGAGCAGTACTTC	CASSYNRGLYEQYF
TRBJ1-1	TRBV7-3	once	TRBD1	TGTGCCAGCAGCCGTCCCGGGACAGGGACGAACACTGAAGCTTTCTTT	CASSRPGTGTNTEAFF